The TCR beta chain described here comes from a study of neurological immune-mediated disorders. With 10-nucleotide random UMIs included, cDNA was synthesized by 5'RACE. In TCRdb, the 5' RACE reads were re-called with MiXCR into one record per CDR3 protein. The sample holds some 48,000 distinct CDR3 sequences; 10% to 13% are singletons and the top ten take 21%. Germline CDR1 ENHRY, CDR2 SYGVKD. V was trimmed by 3 bases and J by 4 bases, leaving 10 bases between them. CDR3 length: 13 residues. Overall study findings and caveats: Among expanded clones, no CDR3 amino acid sequences were shared across subjects, a pattern suggesting private repertoires in all groups. Levels of TCR clonal expansion peaked in HTLV-1-associated myelopathy and reached their lowest in multiple sclerosis, under those of healthy controls.

Ten or more counts support this clonotype. Antigen specificity is unknown. Sequencing used PBMCs. V is TRBV10-3 and J is TRBJ2-7; unclear D gene. The sequence was obtained from a woman in her thirties or forties with HTLV-1-associated myelopathy (HAM/TSP). The DNA for the CDR3 is TGTGCCATCAGTGACCCGAAAAAGTACGAGCAGTACTTC. It is translated as CAISDPKKYEQYF.